These 6 T cell receptor beta chains were sequenced from one sample in a study of graft-versus-host responses after intestinal transplantation. Their antigen targets remain unknown. This table comes from immunoSEQ multiplex PCR, and its TCRdb copy is limited to in-frame clones, with some not included. The data show approximately 49,000 clones, approximately 95% seen once. The material sequenced was unstimulated CD8+ T cells sorted from spleen or lymph node cells, taken before transplant. These receptor sequences come from a human donor who was the organ donor for an intestinal transplant.

The gene calls are TRBV11-2 and TRBJ1-5; 9 bases are shared with TRBD1. The CDR3 extends over 15 amino acids. Germline lookup yields CDR1 SGHAT and CDR2 FQNNGV. With V trimmed by 6 bases and J by 10 bases, 13 bases remained unmatched. This chain's CDR3 is CASSTGTGKVGPQHF. In DNA form, the CDR3 reads TGTGCCAGCAGTACAGGGACAGGGAAAGTTGGACCCCAGCATTTT. Based on the CDR3 plus reference TRBV11-2 and TRBJ1-5, the full variable domain is EAGVAQSPRYKIIEKRQSVAFWCNPISGHATLYWYQQILGQGPKLLIQFQNNGVVDDSQLPKDRFSAERLKGVDSTLKIQPAKLEDSAVYLCASSTGTGKVGPQHFGDGTRLSIL.

The gene calls are TRBV12-5 and TRBJ2-5; either TRBD1 or TRBD2 may supply D (5 bases each). The V and J ends lost 0 bases and 11 bases respectively, with 16 bases between them. From germline, CDR1 is LGHNT and CDR2 FRNRAP. The CDR3 extends over 14 amino acids. The CDR3 here is CASGLVPGPGEQYF. The CDR3 coding sequence is TGTGCTAGTGGTTTGGTACCAGGGCCTGGGGAGCAGTACTTC.

The chain employs TRBV10-2 and TRBJ2-2, with D tentatively TRBD1 (6 bases). The germline V gene has CDR1 WSHSY and CDR2 SAAADI. V gave up 0 bases and J gave up 1 base, with 6 bases separating them. The CDR3 has 15 residues. CDR3 region: CASSESGQNTGELFF. CDR3 coding DNA: TGCGCCAGCAGTGAGTCGGGACAGAACACCGGGGAGCTGTTTTTT.

V and J are TRBV9 and TRBJ2-4, with D maybe TRBD2 (5 bases). This CDR3 is built from 12 residues. In germline, CDR1 is SGDLS, CDR2 YYNGEE. Trimming cost V 3 bases and J 8 bases, with 9 bases left between them. CDR3 sequence (DNA): TGTGCCAGCAGCGCTGAGGGTGACATTCAGTACTTC. Amino acid sequence: CASSAEGDIQYF. Together with reference TRBV9 and TRBJ2-4, the CDR3 gives the full variable domain: DSGVTQTPKHLITATGQRVTLRCSPRSGDLSVYWYQQSLDQGLQFLIQYYNGEERAKGNILERFSAQQFPDLHSELNLSSLELGDSALYFCASSAEGDIQYFGAGTRLSVL.

Remarks on this clone: Other DNA sequences of this sample code for an identical CDR3. The DNA of the CDR3 is TGTGCCAGCAGCCCGGGCCCCTCCTACGAGCAGTACTTC. Protein: CASSPGPSYEQYF. The chain links TRBV9 to TRBJ2-7, with no clear D. Germline-derived CDR1 and CDR2 are SGDLS and YYNGEE. V was trimmed by 4 bases and J by 0 bases, leaving 8 bases between them. This CDR3 is 13 amino acids long.

The chain uses TRBV7-8 and TRBJ2-1, with unresolved D. V was cut by 8 bases and J by 10 bases, with 15 bases left in between. This CDR3 has 12 amino acids. The germline V gene has CDR1 SGHVS and CDR2 FQNEAQ. The CDR3 reads CASGISELEQFF. CDR3 sequence (DNA): TGTGCCAGCGGTATCTCGGAATTGGAGCAGTTCTTC.